The rows below give T cell receptor beta chains drawn from one sample of a study of shared clonotypes between healthy human individuals. TCRdb's table, derived via immunoSEQ multiplex PCR, lists solely in-frame clones and lacks some. Among 550,000 to 700,000 clones listed, around 73% were seen once. The source material was memory CD4+ T cells sorted from blood. The receptors were gathered from a woman under 40 in good health. The CDR3 runs from the conserved cysteine through the conserved F or W. Each record gives: J gene, clone size, D gene, V gene, CDR3 DNA, CDR3 protein. A D gene is named only where the DNA matches it firmly. Size is omitted from some rows. Given values are once, few, many or a class for expanded clones.

TRBJ2-5 NA NA TRBV28 TGTGCCAGCAGTTTACCCACGGGTGGGGAGACCCAGTACTTC CASSLPTGGETQYF
TRBJ1-1 NA NA TRBV27 TGTGCCAGCAGTTTAAGTCGGTTAATGAACACTGAAGCTTTCTTT CASSLSRLMNTEAFF
TRBJ1-5 few NA TRBV19 TGTGCCAGTAGTCCCCAGACAGCCAATCAGCCCCAGCATTTT CASSPQTANQPQHF
TRBJ2-1 few TRBD1 TRBV29-1 TGCAGCGTCGGACAGGGTCTAACTGGGAATGAGCAGTTCTTC CSVGQGLTGNEQFF
TRBJ2-1 NA TRBD1 TRBV6-6 TGTGCCAGCAGTGCTGGGACAGGGAACAATGAGCAGTTCTTC CASSAGTGNNEQFF
TRBJ2-6 many NA TRBV28 TGTGCCAGCAGTCCCCCTGGGGCCAACGTCCTGACTTTC CASSPPGANVLTF
TRBJ2-7 NA TRBD2 TRBV2 TGTGCCAGCAGTGCAGCGGGGTTAAAACTCTCCTACGAGCAGTACTTC CASSAAGLKLSYEQYF
TRBJ1-3 NA NA TRBV10-3 TGTGCCATCAGTGAGTCGCGAGATGGAAACACCATATATTTT CAISESRDGNTIYF
TRBJ2-1 few TRBD2 TRBV5-1 TGCGCCAGCTACGGAGCGGGGGGATACAATGAGCAGTTCTTC CASYGAGGYNEQFF
TRBJ2-7 NA TRBD1 TRBV29-1 TGCAGCGTGGGCCTGGGACAGAACCACGAGCAGTACTTC CSVGLGQNHEQYF
TRBJ2-3 NA TRBD2 TRBV14 TGTGCCAGCAGCCGTCGACTAGCTAGCACAGATACGCAGTATTTT CASSRRLASTDTQYF
TRBJ2-7 NA NA TRBV14 TGTGCCAGCAGGAGGGCAGGGTCCGACGAGCAGTACTTC CASRRAGSDEQYF
TRBJ1-1 NA NA TRBV28 TGTGCCAGCATCTCGGGAGGGGGGAACACTGAAGCTTTCTTT CASISGGGNTEAFF
TRBJ2-5 NA TRBD2 TRBV29-1 TGCAGCGTTGAAGACCGCCGGGGGGGGCTCCAAGAGACCCAGTACTTC CSVEDRRGGLQETQYF
TRBJ1-2 NA NA TRBV6-5 TGTGCCAGTTACAACTATGGCTACACCTTC CASYNYGYTF
TRBJ1-1 NA NA TRBV2 TGTGCCAGCAGTGGCAGGGTGCTGAACACTGAAGCTTTCTTT CASSGRVLNTEAFF
TRBJ1-2 NA NA TRBV28 TGTGCCAGCAGTTTGACAGTCGGGGGCTACACCTTC CASSLTVGGYTF
TRBJ2-5 NA NA TRBV6-1 TGTGCCAGCAGGGACCGAGGCCAAGAGACCCAGTACTTC CASRDRGQETQYF
TRBJ1-2 NA TRBD1 TRBV28 TGTGCCAGCCGTTCCGGGACAGGGGATGGCTACACCTTC CASRSGTGDGYTF
TRBJ1-1 NA NA TRBV30 TGTGCCTGGACATTGAACACTGAAGCTTTCTTT CAWTLNTEAFF
TRBJ1-2 few NA TRBV29-1 TGCAGCGTTTTACTCGGGCAAGGGAGTGGCTACACCTTC CSVLLGQGSGYTF
TRBJ2-2 NA NA TRBV5-1 TGCGCCAGCAGCCGAGGGGAGAACGGGGAGCTGTTTTTT CASSRGENGELFF
TRBJ2-5 NA TRBD1 TRBV5-5 TGTGCCAGCAGCTCCCTTGGGACAGGGATTATAGAGACCCAGTACTTC CASSSLGTGIIETQYF
TRBJ1-6 NA NA TRBV2 TGTGCCAGCAATTCGAATCTTGAAGGGACAAGCCTCCACTTT CASNSNLEGTSLHF
TRBJ1-2 few NA TRBV30 TGTGCCTGGAGTGCAGCGTATGGCTACACCTTC CAWSAAYGYTF
TRBJ2-1 NA NA TRBV5-6 TGTGCCAGCAGCCTACGGGCTCGGCAGTTCTTC CASSLRARQFF
TRBJ2-1 few TRBD2 TRBV29-1 TGCAGCGTTGTATCGGGACTAGCGGCTTTCTTC CSVVSGLAAFF
TRBJ2-2 NA NA TRBV28 TGTGCCAGCAGTTTAATAGGGACCGGGGAGCTGTTTTTT CASSLIGTGELFF
TRBJ2-5 NA NA TRBV11-2 TGTGCCAGCAGCTCCCTCGTGAAGACCCAGTACTTC CASSSLVKTQYF
TRBJ2-6 NA NA TRBV28 TGTGCCAGCAGACCTAAACCCTACGGACGCTCTGGGGCCAACGTCCTGACTTTC CASRPKPYGRSGANVLTF
TRBJ2-7 NA TRBD2 TRBV11-2 TGTGCCAGCTCTGCGAAGAGCGGGGCGGGCGAGCAGTACTTC CASSAKSGAGEQYF
TRBJ1-1 NA TRBD1 TRBV19 TGTGCCAGTAGTTTTACGGGACAGGGGGATACTGAAGCTTTCTTT CASSFTGQGDTEAFF
TRBJ2-1 NA NA TRBV28 TGTGCCAGCAGTCTGGGACATTACAATGAGCAGTTCTTC CASSLGHYNEQFF
TRBJ1-1 NA NA TRBV7-2 TGTGCCAGCAGCTTATATTTAGCTGAAGCTTTCTTT CASSLYLAEAFF
TRBJ2-2 NA NA TRBV2 TGTGCCAGCAGTGTGGTCCCGAACACCGGGGAGCTGTTTTTT CASSVVPNTGELFF
TRBJ2-1 NA TRBD2 TRBV6-5 TGTGCCAGCAGGAGACGAAATAGCGGGTACAATGAGCAGTTCTTC CASRRRNSGYNEQFF
TRBJ1-2 NA TRBD1 TRBV19 TGTGCCAGTATCGGAGACAGGGGGCGAGATGGCTACACCTTC CASIGDRGRDGYTF
TRBJ2-2 NA NA TRBV28 TGTGCCAGCAGGCTTCCCGCTTCGAGGACGAACACCGGGGAGCTGTTTTTT CASRLPASRTNTGELFF
TRBJ1-2 NA TRBD1 TRBV6-1 TGTGCCAGCAGTGCGACAGGGTGGCCTGGCTACACCTTC CASSATGWPGYTF
TRBJ2-2 NA NA TRBV18 TGTGCCAGCTCACACCGGGCTGACACCGGGGAGCTGTTTTTT CASSHRADTGELFF
TRBJ2-1 NA TRBD2 TRBV5-1 TGCGCCAGCAGCTCGCTGACTAGCGGGAGCAATGAGCAGTTCTTC CASSSLTSGSNEQFF
TRBJ2-2 NA TRBD2 TRBV5-1 TGCGCCAGCAGCCGCCAGGGACTAGCGGCGAACACCGGGGAGCTGTTTTTT CASSRQGLAANTGELFF
TRBJ2-3 few NA TRBV7-8 TGTGCCAGCAGCCCCAGGGGCCCAGATACGCAGTATTTT CASSPRGPDTQYF
TRBJ2-5 NA NA TRBV18 TGTGCCAGCTCACCGGAAGAGACCCAGTACTTC CASSPEETQYF
TRBJ1-5 few NA TRBV7-9 TGTGCGAATCTCGGTTTCAATCAGCCCCAGCATTTT CANLGFNQPQHF
TRBJ2-7 NA NA TRBV7-3 TGTGCCAGCAGCCTCAAAGGAACGGTTCACGAGCAGTACTTC CASSLKGTVHEQYF
TRBJ2-7 NA TRBD1 TRBV15 TGTGCCACCGAACGGGACAGGGGAGGGGAGCAGTACTTC CATERDRGGEQYF
TRBJ2-3 NA NA TRBV5-1 TGCGCCAGCAGCTTGGAGGGGACACCCACAGATACGCAGTATTTT CASSLEGTPTDTQYF
TRBJ2-2 NA TRBD2 TRBV27 TGTGCCAGCAGCGAGCTAGCGGGATACACCGGGGAGCTGTTTTTT CASSELAGYTGELFF
TRBJ2-7 few TRBD2 TRBV6-1 TGTGCCGTTCAAATTAGCGGGAAGGGCTACGAGCAGTACTTC CAVQISGKGYEQYF
TRBJ2-7 NA NA TRBV18 TGTGCCAGCTCACCAAGATTGGGGGAGCAGTACTTC CASSPRLGEQYF